This TCR beta chain was captured in a study of T-cell reconstitution after alpha-beta-depleted transplantation in children. Study-wide results and limits: In some patients, recipient T cells and intrathymic progenitors surviving conditioning explained high day-60 diversity. Where alpha-beta T cells came from about two months after transplant was reportedly several hundred expanded graft clones.

A note on this clonotype: Its antigen is currently unknown.

Preparation of the TCRbeta library used unique molecular identifiers. From the PCR reads, TCRdb called clonotypes with MiXCR, one entry per CDR3 protein. The sample has 300,000 to 350,000 distinct CDR3 sequences, roughly 17% seen once. Between the trimmed V and J ends, which lost 11 bases and 0 bases, there was a span of 23 bases. This CDR3 has 17 amino acids. Germline loops: CDR1 MDHEN, CDR2 SYDVKM. The chain uses TRBV28 and TRBJ1-5; D remains unclear. This clonotype was obtained from a male patient aged 2-9 years who had a stem cell transplant for acute lymphoblastic leukemia, so the T cells may come from the graft donor. The source material was PBMCs, mostly from graft donor cells, sampled 360 days after TCRalphabeta/CD19-depleted stem cell transplant. As DNA, the CDR3 is TGTGCCGGCGGGCGGGCAGGAACCGCTACTAGCAATCAGCCCCAGCATTTT. This translates into CAGGRAGTATSNQPQHF.